Below, one T cell receptor (beta chain) is given with its context. This entry belongs to a study of blood T cell repertoires in COVID-19. Germline V gene lookup returns CDR1 SGDLS and CDR2 YYNGEE. There are 17 residues in the CDR3. The V and J ends lost 4 bases and 5 bases respectively, with 22 bases between them. As originally analysed: Reference gene primers were amplified, and this amplification served to estimate nucleated cell counts. The protocol was immunoSEQ multiplex PCR, while the TCRdb copy is restricted to in-frame clones and leaves out a portion. V and J calls and clone size are given by that table; D and trimming were obtained from the DNA. The sample has approximately 250,000 clones, about 87% seen once.

The sequence came from a human donor in a cohort sampled during active COVID-19. The sequenced sample consisted of peripheral blood. The chain has TRBV9 and TRBJ1-3; D may be TRBD1 (5 bases). The CDR3: CASSSSGFSALRNTIYF. The DNA for the CDR3 is TGTGCCAGCAGCTCCTCAGGGTTCTCTGCTCTTCGAAACACCATATATTTT.